The 18 T cell receptor beta chains below come from one sample, sequenced in a study of blood T cell repertoires in COVID-19. Measured with immunoSEQ multiplex PCR; TCRdb has only the in-frame clones, and not every one. The sample has over 120,000 clones; around 86% are singletons. Specimen: peripheral blood. These receptors originate from a man between 45 and 60 years old who had recovered from COVID-19.

This rearrangement joins TRBV2 to TRBJ1-2; no definite D call. Germline CDR1 reads SNHLY; CDR2 reads FYNNEI. There are 11 residues in the CDR3. V gave up 7 bases and J gave up 1 base, with 4 bases separating them. The DNA of the CDR3 is TGTGCCAGCACTAGTAACTATGGCTACACCTTC. This sequence encodes CASTSNYGYTF. Full variable domain (rest looked up from reference TRBV2 and TRBJ1-2): EPEVTQTPSHQVTQMGQEVILRCVPISNHLYFYWYRQILGQKVEFLVSFYNNEISEKSEIFDDQFSVERPDGSNFTLKIRSTKLEDSAMYFCASTSNYGYTFGSGTRLTVV.

About this clone itself: Other DNA sequences in this sample translate to the same CDR3. The chain couples TRBV25-1 to TRBJ2-3; D may be TRBD1 (5 bases). The germline V gene has CDR1 MGHDK and CDR2 SYGVNS. V was trimmed by 2 bases and J by 1 base, leaving 7 bases between them. The CDR3 runs to 14 residues. CDR3 residues: CASSEIQGTDTQYF. For the CDR3, the DNA is TGTGCCAGCAGTGAAATACAGGGCACAGATACGCAGTATTTT.

The chain uses TRBV30 and TRBJ1-6, with a tentative D call TRBD1 (6 bases). The CDR3 loop spans 14 amino acids. With 2 bases removed from V and 6 bases from J, the gap between germline ends came to 11 bases. CDR1 GTSNPN and CDR2 SVGIG come from the germline V gene (reference sequence). The DNA of the CDR3 is TGTGCCTGGAGTACCAGGGGTCTTAATTCACCCCTCCACTTT. Amino acid sequence: CAWSTRGLNSPLHF.

CDR3 nucleotide sequence: TGTGCCAGCAGCAGGGGGGGACGGACAAACCCCCTCCAAGAGACCCAGTACTTC. This codes for CASSRGGRTNPLQETQYF. The chain couples TRBV5-4 to TRBJ2-5; D is perhaps TRBD2 (7 bases). The V and J ends lost 4 bases and 1 base respectively, with 23 bases between them. This CDR3 is 18 amino acids long. The germline V gene has CDR1 SGHNT and CDR2 YYREEE (reference sequence).

This clone was recorded only once. The CDR3 nucleotides read TGTGCCAGCAGCTTTTCACGGGAGGGAGGAACTGAAGCTTTCTTT. Translating gives CASSFSREGGTEAFF. This chain joins TRBV7-9 and TRBJ1-1, with D unclear. Per germline, CDR1 SEHNR and CDR2 FQNEAQ (reference sequence). V was cut by 3 bases and J by 5 bases, with 16 bases left in between. There are 15 residues in the CDR3.

The V call is TRBV6-5, the J call TRBJ2-7; D gene ambiguous. CDR3 size: 14 residues. Trimming cost V 7 bases and J 0 bases, with 13 bases left between them. Looked up from germline, CDR1 is MNHEY and CDR2 is SVGAGI. The CDR3 coding sequence is TGTGCCAGCACTGGCGGCGCCAGCTCCTACGAGCAGTACTTC. Translating it yields CASTGGASSYEQYF.

The chain combines TRBV9 with TRBJ2-2, with 9 bases matching TRBD1. V gave up 3 bases and J gave up 4 bases; unmatched junction bases: 7. Germline CDR1 and CDR2: SGDLS and YYNGEE. The CDR3 is made up of 16 amino acids. The CDR3 here is CASSATTGGTTGELFF. In DNA form, the CDR3 reads TGTGCCAGCAGCGCGACTACAGGGGGCACCACCGGGGAGCTGTTTTTT.

V is TRBV6-4 and J is TRBJ1-2, with D possibly matching TRBD1 (6 bases). V was cut by 0 bases and J by 0 bases, with 8 bases left in between. The CDR3 is made up of 15 amino acids. Germline assignment: CDR1 MRHNA and CDR2 SNTAGT. Here the CDR3 reads CASSDSGHSNYGYTF. CDR3 bases: TGTGCCAGCAGTGACTCGGGACACTCTAACTATGGCTACACCTTC.

This chain connects TRBV11-2 to TRBJ2-7; D gene unclear. V lost 2 bases to trimming and J lost 0 bases, with 17 bases between them. Germline V lookup: CDR1 SGHAT, CDR2 FQNNGV. The CDR3 is 17 amino acids. The CDR3 loop reads CASSLKLTDRSSYEQYF. DNA for the CDR3: TGTGCCAGCAGCTTAAAATTAACAGATAGAAGCTCCTACGAGCAGTACTTC.

A single count supports this clone. The rearrangement joins TRBV19 to TRBJ1-5, with TRBD1 matching 8 bases. The germline gives CDR1 LNHDA, CDR2 SQIVND (reference sequence). The CDR3 covers 15 residues. V lost 4 bases and J lost 6; bases outside the gene matches: 8. In DNA form, the CDR3 reads TGTGCCAGTAGTAACGATGGACAGGGAGGTCAGCCCCAGCATTTT. Translating it yields CASSNDGQGGQPQHF.

This chain uses TRBV19 with TRBJ1-2; 8 bases map to TRBD1. CDR1 and CDR2 (germline): LNHDA, SQIVND (reference sequence). Trimming at V came to 2 bases and at J to 2 bases, leaving 16 bases not matched to a gene. This CDR3 contains 19 residues. The CDR3 DNA reads TGTGCCAGTAGTATACTGTCTTTCAGGGGGCGTTTTTGGAACTATGGCTACACCTTC. Translated, it gives CASSILSFRGRFWNYGYTF. The full variable domain, with the rest looked up from reference TRBV19 and TRBJ1-2, is DGGITQSPKYLFRKEGQNVTLSCEQNLNHDAMYWYRQDPGQGLRLIYYSQIVNDFQKGDIAEGYSVSREKKESFPLTVTSAQKNPTAFYLCASSILSFRGRFWNYGYTFGSGTRLTVV.

The genes are TRBV4-1 and TRBJ2-1; 7 bases line up with TRBD1. CDR1 and CDR2 from the germline V gene are MGHRA and YSYEKL. CDR3 length: 18 amino acids. V lost 0 bases and J lost 0; bases outside the gene matches: 8. CDR3 sequence (DNA): TGCGCCAGCAGCCAAGATCCGTTTGGGACAGCCTCCTACAATGAGCAGTTCTTC. It codes for CASSQDPFGTASYNEQFF.

V and J are TRBV11-1 and TRBJ2-7; tentative D call: TRBD2 (6 bases). V lost 1 base and J 5 bases, leaving 12 bases between the germline ends. Germline assignment: CDR1 SGHAT and CDR2 FQDESV (reference sequence). This CDR3 is 14 amino acids long. Here the CDR3 DNA reads TGTGCCAGCAGCTTAGGGGGGGTTAATCACGAGCAGTACTTC. Protein sequence: CASSLGGVNHEQYF.

The sample holds a few counts of this clone. V and J are TRBV9 and TRBJ1-6; TRBD1 aligns across 8 bases. Germline CDR1 is SGDLS and CDR2 is YYNGEE. Trimming removed 3 bases from V and 1 base from J; junction bases left unmatched: 6. The CDR3 sequence is 17 residues long. The CDR3 is CASSATGGGSYNSPLHF. CDR3 sequence (DNA): TGTGCCAGCAGCGCAACAGGGGGTGGTTCCTATAATTCACCCCTCCACTTT. The variable domain in full, completed from reference TRBV9 and TRBJ1-6, reads DSGVTQTPKHLITATGQRVTLRCSPRSGDLSVYWYQQSLDQGLQFLIQYYNGEERAKGNILERFSAQQFPDLHSELNLSSLELGDSALYFCASSATGGGSYNSPLHFGNGTRLTVT.

The chain combines TRBV5-1 with TRBJ2-3; a possible D gene is TRBD1 (6 bases). Germline V gene sequence: CDR1 SGHRS, CDR2 YFSETQ. The germline V and J ends were trimmed by 3 bases and 2 bases, with 13 bases remaining between them. The CDR3 totals 15 residues. CDR3 coding DNA: TGCGCCAGCAGCTACATGACAGGCGACACAGATACGCAGTATTTT. Encoded protein: CASSYMTGDTDTQYF.

The V gene is TRBV11-3, the J gene TRBJ1-1; D is possibly TRBD1 (5 bases). Trimming shortened V by 3 bases and J by 6 bases, and 11 bases separated the two germline ends. This CDR3 has 13 amino acids. Looked up from germline, CDR1 is SGHNT and CDR2 is YENEEA. CDR3 in amino acids: CASSFPLGAEAFF. The CDR3 nucleotides are TGTGCCAGCAGCTTCCCCTTAGGGGCTGAAGCTTTCTTT. Drawing the rest from reference TRBV11-3 and TRBJ1-1, the complete variable domain is EAGVVQSPRYKIIEKKQPVAFWCNPISGHNTLYWYLQNLGQGPELLIRYENEEAVDDSQLPKDRFSAERLKGVDSTLKIQPAELGDSAVYLCASSFPLGAEAFFGQGTRLTVV.

The rearrangement joins TRBV11-3 to TRBJ2-3, with D perhaps matching TRBD2 (5 bases). CDR1 is SGHNT and CDR2 is YENEEA in the germline V gene. There are 17 residues in the CDR3. The ends were cut back, 2 bases at V and 2 bases at J, with 17 bases in the middle. The CDR3: CASSLMPRARVTDTQYF. CDR3 DNA sequence: TGTGCCAGCAGCTTAATGCCCCGGGCGCGGGTCACAGATACGCAGTATTTT.

The genes are TRBV19 and TRBJ2-1; possible D gene TRBD2, 5 bases. The V end lost 3 bases, the J end lost 5 bases, and 5 bases lay between the germline ends. Looked up from germline, CDR1 is LNHDA and CDR2 is SQIVND (reference sequence). The CDR3 has 12 residues. The CDR3 coding sequence is TGTGCCAGTAGTATGAGGGACAATGAGCAGTTCTTC. This sequence encodes CASSMRDNEQFF.